This entry lists 20 T cell receptor beta chains sequenced from one sample in a study of T cell repertoires in cytomegalovirus infection. TCRdb reprocessed the reads via MiXCR and lists one record per CDR3 protein. The sample holds about 360,000 distinct CDR3 sequences; less than 20% are singletons and the top ten take around 9.3%. Sample: PBMCs. These receptors all stem from a human donor in good health (CMV status not recorded). Some clones in this sample may be carry-over from other donors' samples.

V is TRBV5-1 and J is TRBJ2-3; 9 bases agree with TRBD1. CDR3 size: 13 residues. CDR1 and CDR2 (germline): SGHRS, YFSETQ. V lost 3 bases, J lost 10 bases, and 6 bases stayed unmatched. The CDR3 region has the DNA TGCGCCAGCAGCTCGCCGGACAGGGGTGCGCAGTATTTT. Protein product: CASSSPDRGAQYF.

This clonotype appeared many times. This chain uses TRBV7-8 with TRBJ2-1, with D unclear. CDR3 size: 10 residues. Germline CDR1 and CDR2: SGHVS and FQNEAQ. V was clipped by 2 bases and J by 9 bases, with 2 bases between them. The CDR3 region has the DNA TGTGCCAGCAGCTTAACTGAGCAGTTCTTC. Translation: CASSLTEQFF.

The chain combines TRBV11-2 with TRBJ2-7; maybe TRBD1 (6 bases). The CDR3 runs to 16 residues. Germline lookup yields CDR1 SGHAT and CDR2 FQNNGV. V dropped 0 bases and J dropped 3 bases, with 15 bases sitting between them. CDR3 sequence: CASSLDPRTEYYEQYF. The CDR3 DNA reads TGTGCCAGCAGCTTAGACCCCCGGACAGAGTACTACGAGCAGTACTTC.

The chain employs TRBV7-9 and TRBJ2-7, with TRBD1 matching 7 bases. This CDR3 has 12 residues. With V trimmed by 3 bases and J by 6 bases, 2 bases remained unmatched. Germline V gene lookup returns CDR1 SEHNR and CDR2 FQNEAQ (reference sequence). CDR3 coding DNA: TGTGCCAGCAGCTTCACAGGGGTCGAGCAGTACTTC. Translation: CASSFTGVEQYF. The complete variable domain, with remaining parts taken from reference TRBV7-9 and TRBJ2-7, reads DTGVSQNPRHKITKRGQNVTFRCDPISEHNRLYWYRQTLGQGPEFLTYFQNEAQLEKSRLLSDRFSAERPKGSFSTLEIQRTEQGDSAMYLCASSFTGVEQYFGPGTRLTVT.

The sample holds a few counts of this clonotype. CDR3 protein: CAISPRDGRGDTDTQYF. CDR3 bases: TGTGCCATCAGTCCCCGGGATGGGCGGGGGGACACAGATACGCAGTATTTT. V and J are TRBV10-3 and TRBJ2-3; the match to TRBD2 covers 8 bases. Per germline, CDR1 ENHRY and CDR2 SYGVKD. The CDR3 spans 17 residues. The V and J ends lost 5 bases and 2 bases, in that order; junction bases with no gene match: 12.

This clonotype came up many times. The V call is TRBV7-6, the J call TRBJ2-1; no firm D call. CDR3 length: 16 amino acids. The V gene lost 3 bases and the J gene lost 4 bases, with 16 bases spanning the gap. CDR1 SGHVS and CDR2 FNYEAQ come from the germline V gene. CDR3 sequence: CASSLRFERLYNEQFF. The CDR3 DNA reads TGTGCCAGCAGCTTGAGGTTCGAGCGTTTATACAATGAGCAGTTCTTC.

This clonotype appeared many times. This chain uses TRBV6-1 with TRBJ2-3; 9 positions agree with TRBD1. Germline trimming cut 1 base from V and 1 base from J; bases unmatched to any gene: 9. Germline assignment: CDR1 MNHNS and CDR2 SASEGT. The CDR3 has 18 residues. CDR3 coding DNA: TGTGCCAGCAGTGAAGGTTGGGGACAGGGAGGGGGCACAGATACGCAGTATTTT. It codes for CASSEGWGQGGGTDTQYF.

This clonotype has a count of ten or more. J is TRBJ2-7 and V is TRBV7-9; D unresolved. Germline assignment: CDR1 SEHNR and CDR2 FQNEAQ (reference sequence). V lost 2 bases and J lost 3, with 8 bases in between. The CDR3 is 13 amino acids. The CDR3 nucleotides are TGTGCCAGCAGCTTACTGACGGACTACGAGCAGTACTTC. The encoded protein is CASSLLTDYEQYF.

This clonotype was detected only once. A read error may explain this, as a much larger clone is one base away. The rearrangement joins TRBV7-2 to TRBJ2-6; 8 nucleotides align to TRBD1. Per germline, CDR1 SGHTA and CDR2 FQGNSA. The CDR3 spans 13 residues. The DNA of the CDR3 is TGTGCCAGCAGCACGGGACAGGAAAACGTCCTGGCTTTC. Translation gives CASSTGQENVLAF. Based on the CDR3 plus reference TRBV7-2 and TRBJ2-6, the full variable domain is GAGVSQSPSNKVTEKGKDVELRCDPISGHTALYWYRQSLGQGLEFLIYFQGNSAPDKSGLPSDRFSAERTGGSVSTLTIQRTQQEDSAVYLCASSTGQENVLAFGAGSRLTVL.

This clonotype appeared many times. V is TRBV28 and J is TRBJ2-3; TRBD1 agrees at 8 bases. With 6 bases clipped from V and 2 bases from J, the junction kept 7 bases outside the gene matches. This CDR3 contains 15 residues. Germline values: CDR1 MDHEN, CDR2 SYDVKM. The CDR3 sequence is CASSLRTGNTDTQYF. In DNA, the CDR3 is TGTGCCAGCAGCCTGAGGACAGGGAACACAGATACGCAGTATTTT.

This clonotype was detected many times. The rearrangement joins TRBV28 to TRBJ2-1, with 13 bases fitting TRBD2. The V segment lost 6 bases and the J segment 5 bases; nucleotides outside the gene matches: 13. CDR1 is MDHEN and CDR2 is SYDVKM in the germline V gene. The CDR3 length is 18 residues. CDR3 residues: CASSPGLAGRLLNNEQFF. CDR3 nucleotide sequence: TGTGCCAGCAGCCCGGGACTAGCGGGGCGCCTACTAAACAATGAGCAGTTCTTC. Full variable domain (outside the CDR3, taken from reference TRBV28 and TRBJ2-1): DVKVTQSSRYLVKRTGEKVFLECVQDMDHENMFWYRQDPGLGLRLIYFSYDVKMKEKGDIPEGYSVSREKKERFSLILESASTNQTSMYLCASSPGLAGRLLNNEQFFGPGTRLTVL.

There are a few counts of this clonotype. The chain is built from TRBV30 and TRBJ2-2, with 7 nucleotides matching TRBD2. The J segment lost 5 bases and the V segment lost 1 base, leaving 4 bases of the junction unmatched. The CDR3 covers 14 residues. The V gene's germline CDR1 is GTSNPN and CDR2 SVGIG (reference sequence). The CDR3 DNA reads TGTGCCTGGAGTGCCCTAGCGGAGACCGGGGAGCTGTTTTTT. This translates into CAWSALAETGELFF.

There are a few counts of this clonotype. The gene calls are TRBV20-1 and TRBJ2-1; D not resolved. The germline gives CDR1 DFQATT, CDR2 SNEGSKA (reference sequence). V lost 6 bases and J 8 bases, leaving 20 bases between the germline ends. CDR3 length: 14 amino acids. The CDR3 nucleotides read TGCAGTGCCCGTATTAGGGATTTCGGGTATGAGCAGTTCTTC. This codes for CSARIRDFGYEQFF.

V is TRBV27 and J is TRBJ1-6; 7 nucleotides agree with TRBD1. The germline V gene has CDR1 MNHEY and CDR2 SMNVEV (reference sequence). The J segment lost 9 bases and the V segment lost 5 bases, leaving 13 bases of the junction unmatched. CDR3 size: 16 residues. The DNA of the CDR3 is TGTGCCAGCAGTCCACAATCTGGGACAGCGGTTTCACCCCTCCACTTT. Its protein product is CASSPQSGTAVSPLHF.

This clonotype was recorded only once. CDR3 region: CASSQQVLSSYNSPLHF. In nucleotides, the CDR3 is TGTGCCAGCTCACAACAGGTGTTAAGCTCCTATAATTCACCCCTCCACTTT. The V and J genes are TRBV18 and TRBJ1-6; tentatively, D is TRBD1 (5 bases). The CDR3 spans 17 residues. The V gene's germline CDR1 is KGHSH and CDR2 LQKENI. With 4 bases removed from V and 0 bases from J, the gap between germline ends came to 13 bases.

At least ten counts were recorded for this clonotype. The chain is built from TRBV19 and TRBJ2-1, with 10 bases aligning to TRBD1. V lost 5 bases to trimming and J lost 4 bases; unmatched junction nucleotides: 5. CDR3 length equals 15 residues. The germline V gene encodes CDR1 LNHDA and CDR2 SQIVND (reference sequence). Here the CDR3 DNA reads TGTGCCAGTAGTCCCCGGGACAGGGGATACAATGAGCAGTTCTTC. Residues: CASSPRDRGYNEQFF.

The chain couples TRBV19 to TRBJ2-7, with 9 bases that match TRBD1. The CDR3 has 13 residues. Germline CDR1 is LNHDA and CDR2 is SQIVND (reference sequence). The V and J ends lost 8 bases and 2 bases, in that order; junction bases with no gene match: 4. CDR3 region: CASPDRGPYEQYF. The CDR3 DNA follows: TGTGCCAGTCCGGACAGGGGACCCTACGAGCAGTACTTC.

About this clonotype itself: An end of the junction differs from the germline gene, which may be a read error. This chain connects TRBV29-1 to TRBJ1-4; 7 nucleotides line up with TRBD1. Germline CDR1 and CDR2: SQVTM and ANQGSEA. CDR3 size: 14 residues. The CDR3 DNA reads TGCAGTGTTGAGGGGGCTTCAACTAATGAAAAACTGTTTTTT. Residues: CSVEGASTNEKLFF.

The J gene is TRBJ2-1, the V gene TRBV15; D may be TRBD2 (5 bases). V lost 1 base and J 6 bases, leaving 10 bases between the germline ends. This CDR3 region has 14 residues. The germline V gene has CDR1 LNHNV and CDR2 YYDKDF (reference sequence). The CDR3 coding sequence is TGTGCCACCAGCAGAGCGGGGTCGCCCAATGAGCAGTTCTTC. Translated, it gives CATSRAGSPNEQFF.

This clonotype was seen repeatedly, ten times or more. V is TRBV6-2 or TRBV6-3 and J is TRBJ2-7; 7 bases fit TRBD2. The junction had 3 bases not matched to a gene; V was cut back by 1 base and J by 0 bases. CDR1 MNHEY and CDR2 SVGEGT come from the germline V gene. This CDR3 spans 15 amino acids. For the CDR3, the DNA is TGTGCCAGCAGTTACTGGGGGACTATCTCCTACGAGCAGTACTTC. This codes for CASSYWGTISYEQYF.